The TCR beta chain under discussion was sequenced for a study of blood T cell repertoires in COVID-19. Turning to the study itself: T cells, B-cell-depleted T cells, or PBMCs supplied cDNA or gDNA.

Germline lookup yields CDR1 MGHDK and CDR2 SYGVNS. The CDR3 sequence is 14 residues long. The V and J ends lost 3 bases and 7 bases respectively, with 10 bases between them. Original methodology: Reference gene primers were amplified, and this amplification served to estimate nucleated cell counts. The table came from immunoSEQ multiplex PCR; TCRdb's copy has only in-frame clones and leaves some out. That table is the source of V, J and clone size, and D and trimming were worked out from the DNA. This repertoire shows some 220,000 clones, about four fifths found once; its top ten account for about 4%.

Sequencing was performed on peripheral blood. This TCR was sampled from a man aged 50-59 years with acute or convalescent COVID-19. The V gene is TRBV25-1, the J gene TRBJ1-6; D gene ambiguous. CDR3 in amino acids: CASSERVLNSPLHF. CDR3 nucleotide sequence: TGTGCCAGCAGTGAGCGGGTCCTAAATTCACCCCTCCACTTT. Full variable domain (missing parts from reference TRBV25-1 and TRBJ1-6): EADIYQTPRYLVIGTGKKITLECSQTMGHDKMYWYQQDPGMELHLIHYSYGVNSTEKGDLSSESTVSRIRTEHFPLTLESARPSHTSQYLCASSERVLNSPLHFGNGTRLTVT.